This T cell receptor beta chain is drawn from a study of blood T cell repertoires in COVID-19. Study as a whole: PBMCs, B-cell-depleted T cells, or T cells provided the cDNA or gDNA that made up the material.

Some clones are missing from TCRdb's copy, which holds only in-frame ones; the method was immunoSEQ multiplex PCR. The sample shows around 110,000 clones, around 80% of them seen only once. The CDR3 extends over 12 amino acids. Trimming took off 5 bases at V and 4 bases at J, with 11 bases between the two ends. CDR1 and CDR2 (germline): GTSNPN, SVGIG (reference sequence). The V and J genes are TRBV30 and TRBJ1-1, with D unresolved. This sequence originates from a man between 65 and 79 years old with active or convalescent COVID-19. Source material: peripheral blood. CDR3 nucleotide sequence: TGTGCCTGGTCCCAGGAAACCACTGAAGCTTTCTTT. Residues: CAWSQETTEAFF.